This TCR beta chain is from a study of CD8+ T cells in alopecia areata. Study summary: It was oral tofacitinib, at 5 to 10 mg twice daily, that treated patients received. Tofacitinib ran 6 to 18 months, followed by 6 months off drug. Overall study findings and caveats: TCR sharing was clearer in mice than between patients, perhaps partly owing to patient HLA diversity.

This CDR3 comprises 15 residues. Germline CDR1 is MGHRA and CDR2 is YSYEKL. V shed 5 bases, J shed 4 bases, and the junction held 5 bases outside the gene matches. The study team obtained lesional scalp punch biopsies and peripheral blood from alopecia areata patients. This clone has a handful of counts. No antigen is known for it. Extracted from the samples, RNA was reverse transcribed into cDNA to serve as the sequencing template. The method was immunoSEQ multiplex PCR; TCRdb's version includes in-frame clones alone and lacks a portion of them. The sample holds about 130,000 clones; 49% are singletons and the top ten take around a sixth.

The clonotype was recovered from a human donor with alopecia areata. The J gene is TRBJ2-1, the V gene TRBV4-1; TRBD1 aligns across 10 bases. The sequences come from CD8+ T cells sorted from blood, collected at week 0. The CDR3 region is CASSAPGQGYNEQFF. CDR3 in DNA: TGCGCCAGCAGCGCCCCGGGACAGGGGTACAATGAGCAGTTCTTC.